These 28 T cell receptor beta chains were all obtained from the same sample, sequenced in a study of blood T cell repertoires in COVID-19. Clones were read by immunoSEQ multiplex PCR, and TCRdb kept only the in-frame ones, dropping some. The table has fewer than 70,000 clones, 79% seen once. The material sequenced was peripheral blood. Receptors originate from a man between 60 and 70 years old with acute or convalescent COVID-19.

Here the CDR3 reads CASSLFGGDASYGYTF. The CDR3 bases are TGTGCCAGCAGCCTCTTTGGGGGGGACGCTTCGTATGGCTACACCTTC. V gene TRBV11-2 combines with J gene TRBJ1-2, with TRBD1 as a possible D gene (5 bases). CDR3 length: 16 amino acids. The germline gives CDR1 SGHAT, CDR2 FQNNGV. The ends were cut back, 5 bases at V and 5 bases at J, with 21 bases in the middle.

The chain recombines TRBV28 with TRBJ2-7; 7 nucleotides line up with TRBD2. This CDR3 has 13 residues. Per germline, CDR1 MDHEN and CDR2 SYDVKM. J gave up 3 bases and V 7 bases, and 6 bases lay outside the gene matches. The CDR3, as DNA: TGTGCCAGCATCAAGCGGGGCGTCTACGAGCAGTACTTC. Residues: CASIKRGVYEQYF. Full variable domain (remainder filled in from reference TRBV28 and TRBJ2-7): DVKVTQSSRYLVKRTGEKVFLECVQDMDHENMFWYRQDPGLGLRLIYFSYDVKMKEKGDIPEGYSVSREKKERFSLILESASTNQTSMYLCASIKRGVYEQYFGPGTRLTVT.

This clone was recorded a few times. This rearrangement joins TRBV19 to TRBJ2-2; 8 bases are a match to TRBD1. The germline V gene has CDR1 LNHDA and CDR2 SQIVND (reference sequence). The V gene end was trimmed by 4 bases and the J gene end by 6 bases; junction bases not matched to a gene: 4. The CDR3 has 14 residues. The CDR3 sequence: CASSTYRGAGELFF. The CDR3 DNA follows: TGTGCCAGTAGTACTTACAGGGGGGCCGGGGAGCTGTTTTTT. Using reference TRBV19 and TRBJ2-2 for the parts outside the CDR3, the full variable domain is DGGITQSPKYLFRKEGQNVTLSCEQNLNHDAMYWYRQDPGQGLRLIYYSQIVNDFQKGDIAEGYSVSREKKESFPLTVTSAQKNPTAFYLCASSTYRGAGELFFGEGSRLTVL.

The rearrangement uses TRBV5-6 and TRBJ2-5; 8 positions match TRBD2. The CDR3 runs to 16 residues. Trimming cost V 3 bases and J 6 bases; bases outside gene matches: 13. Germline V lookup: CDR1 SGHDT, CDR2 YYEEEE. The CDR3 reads CASSWSSGGGMKTQYF. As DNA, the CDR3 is TGTGCCAGCAGCTGGTCCTCTGGCGGGGGGATGAAGACCCAGTACTTC.

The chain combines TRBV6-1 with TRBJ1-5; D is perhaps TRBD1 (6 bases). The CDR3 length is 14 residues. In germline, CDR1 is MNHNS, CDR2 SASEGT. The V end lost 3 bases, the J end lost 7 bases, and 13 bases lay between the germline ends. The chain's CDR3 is CASSEQGFRQPQHF. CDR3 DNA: TGTGCCAGCAGTGAGCAGGGGTTTCGGCAGCCCCAGCATTTT.

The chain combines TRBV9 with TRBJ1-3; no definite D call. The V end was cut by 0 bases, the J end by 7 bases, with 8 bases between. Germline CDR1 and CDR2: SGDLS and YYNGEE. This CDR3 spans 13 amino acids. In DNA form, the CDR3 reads TGTGCCAGCAGCGTAGACGGGATGAACACCATATATTTT. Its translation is CASSVDGMNTIYF.

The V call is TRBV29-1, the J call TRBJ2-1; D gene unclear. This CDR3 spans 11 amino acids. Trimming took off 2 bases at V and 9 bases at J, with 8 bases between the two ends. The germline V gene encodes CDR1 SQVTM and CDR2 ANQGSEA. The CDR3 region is CSVETVPEQFF. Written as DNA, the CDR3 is TGCAGCGTTGAAACGGTACCTGAGCAGTTCTTC.

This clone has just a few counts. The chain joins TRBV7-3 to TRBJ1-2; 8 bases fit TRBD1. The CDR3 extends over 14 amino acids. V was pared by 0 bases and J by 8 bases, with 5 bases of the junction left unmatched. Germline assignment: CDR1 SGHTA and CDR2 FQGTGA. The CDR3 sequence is CASSLTLQGEGYTF. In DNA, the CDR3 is TGTGCCAGCAGCTTAACATTACAGGGGGAAGGCTACACCTTC.

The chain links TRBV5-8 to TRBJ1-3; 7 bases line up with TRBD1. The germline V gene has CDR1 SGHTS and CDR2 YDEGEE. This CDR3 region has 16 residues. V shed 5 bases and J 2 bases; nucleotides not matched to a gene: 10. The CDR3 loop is CASRRETGHTGNTIYF. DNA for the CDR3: TGTGCCAGCAGGAGGGAGACAGGGCACACTGGAAACACCATATATTTT.

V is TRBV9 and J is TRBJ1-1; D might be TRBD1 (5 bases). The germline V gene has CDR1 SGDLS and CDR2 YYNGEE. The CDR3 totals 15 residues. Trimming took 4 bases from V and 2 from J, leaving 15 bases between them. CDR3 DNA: TGTGCCAGCAGCATAGGCAGGGCGGAAAACACTGAAGCTTTCTTT. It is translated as CASSIGRAENTEAFF.

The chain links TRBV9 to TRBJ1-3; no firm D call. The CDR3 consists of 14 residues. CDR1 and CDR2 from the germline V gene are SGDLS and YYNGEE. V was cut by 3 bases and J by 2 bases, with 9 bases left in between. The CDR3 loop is CASSADTTGNTIYF. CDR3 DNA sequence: TGTGCCAGCAGCGCAGACACCACTGGAAACACCATATATTTT.

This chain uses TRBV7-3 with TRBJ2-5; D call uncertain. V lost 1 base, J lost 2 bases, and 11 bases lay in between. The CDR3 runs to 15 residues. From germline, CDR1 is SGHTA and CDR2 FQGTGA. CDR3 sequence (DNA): TGTGCCAGCAGCTTAATGGGCAGCAGGCAAGAGACCCAGTACTTC. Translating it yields CASSLMGSRQETQYF.

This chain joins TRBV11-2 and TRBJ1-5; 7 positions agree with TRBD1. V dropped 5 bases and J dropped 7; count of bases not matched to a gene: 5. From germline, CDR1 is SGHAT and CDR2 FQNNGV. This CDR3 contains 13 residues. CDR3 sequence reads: CASSDDRDQPQHF. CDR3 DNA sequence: TGTGCCAGCAGCGACGACAGGGACCAGCCCCAGCATTTT.

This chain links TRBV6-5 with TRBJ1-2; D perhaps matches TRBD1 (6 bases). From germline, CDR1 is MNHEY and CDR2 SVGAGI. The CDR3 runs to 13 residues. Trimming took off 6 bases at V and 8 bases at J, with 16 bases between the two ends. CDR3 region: CASSLRGGRGYTF. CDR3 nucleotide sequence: TGTGCCAGCAGCCTCCGCGGGGGCAGGGGCTACACCTTC.

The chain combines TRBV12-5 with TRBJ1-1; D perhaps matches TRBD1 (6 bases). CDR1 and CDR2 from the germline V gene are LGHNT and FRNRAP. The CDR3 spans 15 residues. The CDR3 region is CAVQDQTGWNTEAFF. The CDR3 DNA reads TGTGCAGTTCAGGATCAGACAGGATGGAACACTGAAGCTTTCTTT.

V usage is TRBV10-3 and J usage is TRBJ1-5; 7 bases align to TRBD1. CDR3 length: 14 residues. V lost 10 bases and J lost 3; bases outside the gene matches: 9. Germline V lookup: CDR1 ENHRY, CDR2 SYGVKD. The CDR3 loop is CASTGTVSNQPQHF. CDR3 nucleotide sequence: TGTGCCAGTACCGGGACAGTCTCCAATCAGCCCCAGCATTTT.

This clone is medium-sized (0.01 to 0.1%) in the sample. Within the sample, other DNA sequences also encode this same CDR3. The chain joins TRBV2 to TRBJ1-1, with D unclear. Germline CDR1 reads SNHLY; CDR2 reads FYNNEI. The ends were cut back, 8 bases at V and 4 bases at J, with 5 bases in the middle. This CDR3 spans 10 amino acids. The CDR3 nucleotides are TGTGCCAGCGGAGGCACTGAAGCTTTCTTT. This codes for CASGGTEAFF.

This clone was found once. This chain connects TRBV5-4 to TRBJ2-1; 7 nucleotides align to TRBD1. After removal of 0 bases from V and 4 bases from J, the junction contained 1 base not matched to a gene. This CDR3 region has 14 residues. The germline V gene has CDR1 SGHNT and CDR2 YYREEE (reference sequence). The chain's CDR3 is CASSLETGYNEQFF. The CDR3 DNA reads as TGTGCCAGCAGCTTGGAGACAGGGTACAATGAGCAGTTCTTC.

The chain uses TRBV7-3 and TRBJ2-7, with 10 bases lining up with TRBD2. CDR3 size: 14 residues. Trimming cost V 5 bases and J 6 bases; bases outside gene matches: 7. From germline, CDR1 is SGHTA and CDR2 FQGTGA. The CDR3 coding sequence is TGTGCCAGCAGCCCAACGGGACTAGCGACCGAGCAGTACTTC. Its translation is CASSPTGLATEQYF.

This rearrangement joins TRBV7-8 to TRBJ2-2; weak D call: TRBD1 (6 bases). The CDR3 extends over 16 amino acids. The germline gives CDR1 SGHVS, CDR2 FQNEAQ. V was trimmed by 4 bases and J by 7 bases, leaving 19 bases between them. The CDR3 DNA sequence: TGTGCCAGCAGCTCAACGGGACACGGCATCATCGGGGAGCTGTTTTTT. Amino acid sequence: CASSSTGHGIIGELFF.

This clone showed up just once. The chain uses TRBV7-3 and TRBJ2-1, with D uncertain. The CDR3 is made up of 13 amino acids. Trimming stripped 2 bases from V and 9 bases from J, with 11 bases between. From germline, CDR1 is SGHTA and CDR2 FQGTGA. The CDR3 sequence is CASSLCEECEQFF. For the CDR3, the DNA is TGTGCCAGCAGCTTATGCGAGGAGTGTGAGCAGTTCTTC.

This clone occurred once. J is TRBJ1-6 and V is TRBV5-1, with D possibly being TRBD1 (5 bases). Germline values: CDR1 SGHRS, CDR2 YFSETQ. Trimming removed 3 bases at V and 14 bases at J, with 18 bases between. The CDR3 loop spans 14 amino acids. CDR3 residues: CASSSDSAAGALHF. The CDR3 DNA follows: TGCGCCAGCAGCTCCGACAGCGCCGCTGGGGCCCTCCACTTT. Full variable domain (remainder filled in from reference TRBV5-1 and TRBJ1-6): KAGVTQTPRYLIKTRGQQVTLSCSPISGHRSVSWYQQTPGQGLQFLFEYFSETQRNKGNFPGRFSGRQFSNSRSEMNVSTLELGDSALYLCASSSDSAAGALHFGNGTRLTVT.

CDR3 coding DNA: TGTGCCAGCTCAAACAGAAATGAAAAACTGTTTTTT. Translating gives CASSNRNEKLFF. The V gene is TRBV18, the J gene TRBJ1-4, with D uncertain. This CDR3 contains 12 residues. Trimming removed 5 bases at V and 5 bases at J, with 6 bases between. CDR1 is KGHSH, CDR2 LQKENI, per germline.

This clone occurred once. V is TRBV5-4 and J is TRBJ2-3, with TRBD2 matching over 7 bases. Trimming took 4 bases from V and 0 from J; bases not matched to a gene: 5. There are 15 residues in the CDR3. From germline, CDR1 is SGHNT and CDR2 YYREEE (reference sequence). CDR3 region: CASSPTSQSTDTQYF. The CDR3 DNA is TGTGCCAGCAGCCCGACTAGCCAAAGCACAGATACGCAGTATTTT.

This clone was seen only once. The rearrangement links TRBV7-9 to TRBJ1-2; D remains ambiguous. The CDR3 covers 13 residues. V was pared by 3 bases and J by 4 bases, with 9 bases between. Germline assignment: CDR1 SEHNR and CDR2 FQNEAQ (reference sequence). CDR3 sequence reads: CASSFGLGYGYTF. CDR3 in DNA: TGTGCCAGCAGCTTCGGGTTAGGCTATGGCTACACCTTC.

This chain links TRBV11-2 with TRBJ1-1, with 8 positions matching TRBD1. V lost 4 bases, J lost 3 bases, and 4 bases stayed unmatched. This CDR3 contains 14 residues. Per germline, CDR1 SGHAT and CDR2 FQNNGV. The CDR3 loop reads CASSSPGGYTEAFF. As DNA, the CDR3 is TGTGCCAGCAGCTCTCCAGGGGGCTACACTGAAGCTTTCTTT.

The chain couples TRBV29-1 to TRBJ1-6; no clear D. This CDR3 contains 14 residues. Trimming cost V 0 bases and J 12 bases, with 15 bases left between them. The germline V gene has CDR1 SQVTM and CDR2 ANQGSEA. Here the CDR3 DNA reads TGCAGCGTTGAAGATCACAGCGGGTTCAGACCCCTCCACTTT. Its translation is CSVEDHSGFRPLHF.

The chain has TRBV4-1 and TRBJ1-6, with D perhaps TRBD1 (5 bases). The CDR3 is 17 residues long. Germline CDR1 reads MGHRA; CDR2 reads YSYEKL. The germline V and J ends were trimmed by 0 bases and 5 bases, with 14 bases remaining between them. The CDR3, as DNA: TGCGCCAGCAGCCAAGATAGCCACGGGGGGAATAATTCACCCCTCCACTTT. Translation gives CASSQDSHGGNNSPLHF.